This TCR beta chain is from a study of T cell repertoires in ileal Crohn's disease. Study at large: Every patient was operated on for stricturing (about 60%) or penetrating (approximately 40%) complications.

Sequencing was performed with immunoSEQ multiplex PCR; in TCRdb, only in-frame clones are kept and a portion is missing. The repertoire holds 2,000 to 2,500 clones, with 96% as singletons. Notes on this clone: Its specificity is not known.

Study results and limitations: Endoscopic recurrence occurred in every patient whose clonality exceeded 26.8%.

The source material was ileal tissue. The clonotype was recovered from an adult with Crohn's disease.

For the CDR3, the DNA is TGTGCCAGCAGCTTGGGAGGGGGCCAGCCCCAGCATTTT. Amino acids: CASSLGGGQPQHF. The rearrangement uses TRBV5-6 and TRBJ1-5; 7 bases are a match to TRBD1. After removal of 0 bases from V and 7 bases from J, the junction contained 1 base not matched to a gene. Germline lookup yields CDR1 SGHDT and CDR2 YYEEEE. The CDR3 length is 13 residues.